The 18 T cell receptor beta chains given below trace back to one sample, sequenced in a study of T cells in Graves' hyperthyroidism and ophthalmopathy. TCR beta CDR3 sequences were amplified from RNA transcripts. Researchers ran a first-round RT-PCR on the TCR CDR3 using the HTBI primer set. TCRdb called the multiplex PCR reads again in MiXCR, with one record for every CDR3 protein. The table shows hundreds of thousands of distinct CDR3 sequences, with approximately 15% occurring only once. Material for sequencing was blood. The receptors stem from a woman under 40 with Graves' hyperthyroidism that later progressed to Graves' ophthalmopathy.

This clonotype was recorded at least ten times. This CDR3 is CAISESVTYEQYF. CDR3 DNA: TGTGCCATCAGTGAATCTGTTACCTACGAGCAGTACTTC. The V call is TRBV10-3, the J call TRBJ2-7; D is undetermined. The CDR3 consists of 13 residues. Per germline, CDR1 ENHRY and CDR2 SYGVKD. V was shortened by 3 bases and J by 2 bases, with 8 bases between the two germline ends.

This clonotype was counted at least ten times. The chain couples TRBV27 to TRBJ1-2, with D unresolved. Germline V lookup: CDR1 MNHEY, CDR2 SMNVEV (reference sequence). The ends were cut back, 4 bases at V and 4 bases at J, with 10 bases in the middle. The CDR3 runs 13 residues. The CDR3 region is CASSSLAGYGYTF. Written as DNA, the CDR3 is TGTGCCAGCAGTTCTCTGGCAGGCTATGGCTACACCTTC.

This clonotype has only a few counts. The chain uses TRBV9 and TRBJ2-1; possibly TRBD1 for D (5 bases). CDR3 size: 13 residues. CDR1 and CDR2 from the germline V gene are SGDLS and YYNGEE. V lost 7 bases, J lost 6 bases, and 14 bases lay in between. In DNA, the CDR3 is TGTGCCAGCCGGCCCCTTAGGGGCAATGAGCAGTTCTTC. It is translated as CASRPLRGNEQFF.

The table lists this clonotype with many counts. The chain has TRBV19 and TRBJ1-2; 10 positions match TRBD1. J was trimmed by 4 bases and V by 3 bases; bases with no gene match: 5. The CDR3 runs 15 residues. In germline, CDR1 is LNHDA, CDR2 SQIVND (reference sequence). CDR3 in amino acids: CASSISRTGGYGYTF. CDR3 nucleotides: TGTGCCAGTAGTATTTCCCGGACAGGGGGCTATGGCTACACCTTC.

This clonotype occurred a few times. The chain uses TRBV5-8 and TRBJ2-7, with D uncertain. The CDR3 runs 11 residues. The germline V gene has CDR1 SGHTS and CDR2 YDEGEE. V lost 4 bases to trimming and J lost 5 bases, with 7 bases between them. The DNA of the CDR3 is TGTGCCAGCAGCAGGGCGAACGAGCAGTACTTC. It translates to CASSRANEQYF.

The table lists this clonotype with many counts. The chain is built from TRBV7-3 and TRBJ2-1; possibly TRBD1 for D (5 bases). The CDR3 has 13 amino acids. V lost 5 bases to trimming and J lost 9 bases, with 14 bases between them. CDR1 is SGHTA, CDR2 FQGTGA, per germline. Here the CDR3 DNA reads TGTGCCAGCAGCAGCTCTAATCAGGGTGAGCAGTTCTTC. It is translated as CASSSSNQGEQFF.

This clonotype was seen only a few times. The chain recombines TRBV19 with TRBJ1-3, with D unresolved. Germline V gene lookup returns CDR1 LNHDA and CDR2 SQIVND (reference sequence). The CDR3 contains 14 residues. The germline V and J ends were trimmed by 3 bases and 0 bases, with 6 bases remaining between them. CDR3 protein: CASSMGYSGNTIYF. CDR3 nucleotide sequence: TGTGCCAGTAGTATGGGGTACTCTGGAAACACCATATATTTT.

This clonotype was found many times. The chain uses TRBV7-3 and TRBJ2-2; either TRBD1 or TRBD2 may supply D (6 bases each). The CDR3 has 15 amino acids. V gave up 4 bases and J gave up 3 bases, with 12 bases separating them. The V gene's germline CDR1 is SGHTA and CDR2 FQGTGA. CDR3 nucleotide sequence: TGTGCCAGCAGCTCGGGGGCAGTAGACACCGGGGAGCTGTTTTTT. This encodes CASSSGAVDTGELFF.

This clonotype has a count of ten or more. The chain joins TRBV2 to TRBJ2-2; TRBD2 agrees at 12 bases. Germline CDR1 SNHLY, CDR2 FYNNEI. V lost 6 bases, J lost 6 bases, and 8 bases stayed unmatched. This CDR3 has 16 amino acids. The DNA for the CDR3 is TGTGCCAGCAGGTTCGGGGGACTAGCGGGTTCCGGGGAGCTGTTTTTT. Encoded protein: CASRFGGLAGSGELFF.

Comments on this clonotype: This could be a read error, since a much larger clone is one nucleotide away. V gene TRBV6-2 or TRBV6-3 combines with J gene TRBJ2-7; 13 nucleotides agree with TRBD2. This CDR3 is built from 15 residues. Trimming took 7 bases from V and 5 from J; bases not matched to a gene: 8. CDR1 and CDR2 (germline): MNHEY, SVGEGT. CDR3 in DNA: TGTGCCAGCAAAGGGACTAGCGGGATAACCCACGAGCAGTACTTC. It yields the protein CASKGTSGITHEQYF.

This clonotype was counted a few times. J is TRBJ2-3 and V is TRBV4-1; the match to TRBD1 covers 9 bases. V shed 5 bases and J 2 bases; nucleotides not matched to a gene: 8. Looked up from germline, CDR1 is MGHRA and CDR2 is YSYEKL. The CDR3 extends over 16 amino acids. The CDR3 region has the DNA TGCGCCAGCAGCGGTACAGGGGGCCTACCCACAGATACGCAGTATTTT. This translates into CASSGTGGLPTDTQYF.

This clonotype was picked up a small number of times. V and J are TRBV19 and TRBJ1-2, with 9 positions matching TRBD1. V lost 6 bases to trimming and J lost 6 bases; unmatched junction nucleotides: 14. Germline V gives CDR1 LNHDA, CDR2 SQIVND (reference sequence). The CDR3 covers 16 residues. DNA for the CDR3: TGTGCCAGTAGCAACCGAGGACAGGGGATAGGTGATGGCTACACCTTC. This sequence encodes CASSNRGQGIGDGYTF.

This clonotype was counted once. For the CDR3, the DNA is TGTGCCAGCAGCTTAGGGGACGCTTCCTATGGCTACACCTTC. Its protein product is CASSLGDASYGYTF. The chain couples TRBV7-9 to TRBJ1-2, with D possibly being TRBD1 (5 bases). V lost 1 base and J 4 bases, leaving 10 bases between the germline ends. CDR1 SEHNR and CDR2 FQNEAQ come from the germline V gene (reference sequence). This CDR3 spans 14 amino acids. The whole variable domain, filled in from reference TRBV7-9 and TRBJ1-2, reads DTGVSQNPRHKITKRGQNVTFRCDPISEHNRLYWYRQTLGQGPEFLTYFQNEAQLEKSRLLSDRFSAERPKGSFSTLEIQRTEQGDSAMYLCASSLGDASYGYTFGSGTRLTVV.

This clonotype has just a few counts. The chain joins TRBV18 to TRBJ2-1; 15 nucleotides align to TRBD2. In germline, CDR1 is KGHSH, CDR2 LQKENI. There are 19 residues in the CDR3. After removal of 3 bases from V and 0 bases from J, the junction contained 6 bases not matched to a gene. The CDR3 DNA sequence: TGTGCCAGCTCACCTCCGGGACTAGCGGGAGGAAGCTCCTACAATGAGCAGTTCTTC. Its translation: CASSPPGLAGGSSYNEQFF. Full variable domain (missing parts from reference TRBV18 and TRBJ2-1): NAGVMQNPRHLVRRRGQEARLRCSPMKGHSHVYWYRQLPEEGLKFMVYLQKENIIDESGMPKERFSAEFPKEGPSILRIQQVVRGDSAAYFCASSPPGLAGGSSYNEQFFGPGTRLTVL.

At least ten counts were recorded for this clonotype. The CDR3 sequence: CASSARVGGIGQPQHF. The CDR3 DNA reads as TGTGCCAGCAGTGCCCGGGTGGGGGGTATAGGCCAGCCCCAGCATTTT. The J gene is TRBJ1-5, the V gene TRBV6-1, with D possibly matching TRBD1 (5 bases). The ends were cut back, 4 bases at V and 7 bases at J, with 20 bases in the middle. Per germline, CDR1 MNHNS and CDR2 SASEGT. The length of the CDR3 is 16 residues.

This clonotype has ten or more counts. The chain employs TRBV6-2 or TRBV6-3 and TRBJ1-2; 7 bases match TRBD1. Germline CDR1 MNHEY, CDR2 SVGEGT. This CDR3 comprises 13 residues. Trimming removed 4 bases from V and 3 bases from J; junction bases left unmatched: 2. CDR3 protein: CASSLGQYYGYTF. DNA for the CDR3: TGTGCCAGCAGTTTGGGACAGTACTATGGCTACACCTTC.

This clonotype was seen more than once but under ten times. V and J are TRBV19 and TRBJ2-7; possible D gene TRBD2, 6 bases. Germline lookup yields CDR1 LNHDA and CDR2 SQIVND (reference sequence). The CDR3 length is 16 residues. Trimming took off 8 bases at V and 2 bases at J, with 22 bases between the two ends. Written as DNA, the CDR3 is TGTGCCAGTGCCCCCGTGTGGGGGGTCCCTACCTACGAGCAGTACTTC. It encodes CASAPVWGVPTYEQYF. The whole variable domain, filled in from reference TRBV19 and TRBJ2-7, reads DGGITQSPKYLFRKEGQNVTLSCEQNLNHDAMYWYRQDPGQGLRLIYYSQIVNDFQKGDIAEGYSVSREKKESFPLTVTSAQKNPTAFYLCASAPVWGVPTYEQYFGPGTRLTVT.

This clonotype was detected ten times or more. The CDR3 DNA sequence: TGCGCCAGCAGCTTGGGACCTTACCTCGATTCACCCCTCCACTTT. Translated: CASSLGPYLDSPLHF. This chain joins TRBV5-1 and TRBJ1-6; D is unclear. From germline, CDR1 is SGHRS and CDR2 YFSETQ. The V end was cut by 0 bases, the J end by 8 bases, with 12 bases between. The CDR3 runs to 15 residues.